A selection of T cell receptor beta chains follows, all from one sample in a study of blood T cell repertoires in COVID-19. Sequencing used immunoSEQ multiplex PCR; TCRdb keeps in-frame clones, though not all of them. The data hold 70,000 to 95,000 clones, with approximately 75% observed a single time. Sequenced material: peripheral blood. The receptors were gathered from a human donor in a cohort sampled during active COVID-19. Both conserved end residues are part of each CDR3. The order of the fields is clone size, V gene, J gene, D gene, CDR3 protein, CDR3 DNA. D genes are given only for firm matches. Expanded clones are given a class, and other clones once, few, many or no size at all.

>NA|TRBV6-5|TRBJ1-6|NA
CASSPDRAQPLHF
TGTGCCAGCAGCCCAGACCGCGCACAGCCCCTCCACTTT
>NA|TRBV27|TRBJ2-3|TRBD2
CARVAGPSGYF
TGTGCCAGGGTAGCGGGGCCCTCGGGGTATTTT
>NA|TRBV5-6|TRBJ2-4|NA
CASSLVGRAKNIQYF
TGTGCCAGCAGCTTGGTGGGGAGGGCCAAAAACATTCAGTACTTC
>NA|TRBV9|TRBJ2-1|NA
CASNSGDAYNEQFF
TGTGCCAGCAATTCAGGGGACGCCTACAATGAGCAGTTCTTC
>NA|TRBV7-9|TRBJ1-5|NA
CASSFGDSNQPQHF
TGTGCCAGCAGCTTCGGGGATAGCAATCAGCCCCAGCATTTT
>NA|TRBV27|TRBJ2-7|NA
CASSLLGAGTYEQYF
TGTGCCAGCAGTTTATTGGGGGCCGGTACCTACGAGCAGTACTTC
>NA|TRBV6-5|TRBJ2-5|NA
CASERRLKETQYF
TGTGCCAGCGAACGCAGGCTTAAAGAGACCCAGTACTTC
>NA|TRBV2|TRBJ2-2|NA
CAPGRPNTGELFF
TGTGCCCCCGGGAGACCGAACACCGGGGAGCTGTTTTTT
>NA|TRBV18|TRBJ2-1|TRBD2
CASSPRLTSGGMGEQFF
TGTGCCAGCTCACCAAGATTGACTAGCGGGGGGATGGGTGAGCAGTTCTTC
>NA|TRBV7-9|TRBJ1-5|NA
CASSSTRGGRRQPQHF
TGTGCCAGCAGCTCCACGAGGGGAGGCCGAAGGCAGCCCCAGCATTTT
>NA|TRBV27|TRBJ2-7|NA
CASSSQGPSSYEQYF
TGTGCCAGCAGTTCACAGGGCCCTAGCTCCTACGAGCAGTACTTC
>NA|TRBV12-3/TRBV12-4|TRBJ1-1|NA
CASSFRRDTEAFF
TGTGCCAGCAGTTTCAGGAGGGACACTGAAGCTTTCTTT
>once|TRBV6-6|TRBJ1-6|NA
CASSFSSRRWPLHF
TGTGCCAGCAGCTTTTCTTCGCGGCGGTGGCCCCTCCACTTT
>NA|TRBV7-2|TRBJ2-5|NA
CASSLFTRETQYF
TGTGCCAGCAGCTTATTTACGAGAGAGACCCAGTACTTC
>NA|TRBV2|TRBJ2-7|TRBD2
CASRPGTSGEQYF
TGTGCCAGCAGACCGGGGACTAGCGGCGAGCAGTACTTC
>NA|TRBV5-4|TRBJ1-2|NA
CASSLFQEEVGGYTF
TGTGCCAGCAGCTTATTCCAGGAGGAAGTGGGGGGCTACACCTTC
>NA|TRBV28|TRBJ2-7|NA
CASSLPGSYEQYF
TGTGCCAGCAGTTTACCGGGGAGCTACGAGCAGTACTTC
>NA|TRBV6-5|TRBJ1-4|NA
CASKRTRSYNEKLFF
TGTGCCAGCAAGCGAACAAGGAGCTATAATGAAAAACTGTTTTTT
>once|TRBV6-5|TRBJ1-2|NA
CASSKYRSNYGYTF
TGTGCCAGCTCGAAGTACAGGTCTAACTATGGCTACACCTTC
>NA|TRBV27|TRBJ2-2|NA
CASTRWAPTSTGELFF
TGTGCCAGCACCCGGTGGGCTCCTACTTCCACCGGGGAGCTGTTTTTT
>NA|TRBV20-1|TRBJ2-1|NA
CSARVASSHLF
TGCAGTGCTAGAGTTGCTAGCTCCCACCTCTTC
>few|TRBV19|TRBJ2-1|TRBD2
CASTTWGRDGNEQFF
TGTGCCAGTACTACCTGGGGGAGGGATGGCAATGAGCAGTTCTTC